The 12 T cell receptor beta chains given below trace back to one sample, sequenced in a study of blood T cell repertoires in COVID-19. Clones were sequenced by immunoSEQ multiplex PCR, and TCRdb holds only the in-frame ones, with some missing. This repertoire shows about 150,000 clones, roughly nine tenths found once; its top ten account for 2.4%. Material for sequencing was peripheral blood. The receptors were gathered from a woman in her sixties or seventies with acute or convalescent COVID-19.

The rearrangement joins TRBV2 to TRBJ2-7; D is perhaps TRBD2 (6 bases). Germline V lookup: CDR1 SNHLY, CDR2 FYNNEI. There are 15 residues in the CDR3. The germline V and J ends were trimmed by 5 bases and 1 base, with 15 bases remaining between them. In DNA, the CDR3 is TGTGCCAGCAGTCCTTCGGGGGTAAGGTCCTACGAGCAGTACGTC. Translated: CASSPSGVRSYEQYV.

This sequence joins TRBV23-1 and TRBJ2-1, with TRBD1 as a possible D gene (5 bases). TRBV23-1 is recorded as an ORF, its role being uncertain. The V and J ends lost 2 bases and 0 bases respectively, with 23 bases between them. CDR3 length: 20 amino acids. The CDR3 DNA follows: TGCGCCAGCAGTCAAATTGCAGGGATCACGCCTGTGGGCTCCTACAATGAGCAGTTCTTC. Protein product: CASSQIAGITPVGSYNEQFF.

This clone was counted a single time. The chain carries TRBV7-9 and TRBJ1-2; 7 positions match TRBD1. CDR3 length: 13 amino acids. The ends lost 5 bases at V and 3 bases at J; junction bases unmatched: 3. Germline V CDR1 and CDR2: SEHNR, FQNEAQ (reference sequence). The CDR3 sequence is CASSRTGHYGYTF. The DNA for the CDR3 is TGTGCCAGCAGCCGGACAGGCCACTATGGCTACACCTTC.

This sequence joins TRBV2 and TRBJ1-4, with TRBD1 matching over 9 bases. The junction had 9 bases not matched to a gene; V was cut back by 5 bases and J by 8 bases. CDR3 length equals 15 residues. Germline CDR1 SNHLY, CDR2 FYNNEI. The CDR3 spells CASSQQGARKEKLFF. CDR3 bases: TGTGCCAGCAGTCAACAGGGGGCAAGGAAGGAAAAACTGTTTTTT.

The chain combines TRBV19 with TRBJ1-3; a weak D match, TRBD1 (5 bases). Looked up from germline, CDR1 is LNHDA and CDR2 is SQIVND (reference sequence). This CDR3 has 15 residues. The ends were cut back, 5 bases at V and 1 base at J, with 12 bases in the middle. The CDR3 spells CASSSRDSSGNTIYF. The CDR3 nucleotides read TGTGCCAGTAGTTCCCGGGACTCATCTGGAAACACCATATATTTT.

There are a few counts of this clone. The rearrangement links TRBV3-1 (or the pseudogene TRBV3-2) to TRBJ1-1; the D is unclear. Germline-derived CDR1 and CDR2 are LGHDT and YNNKEL (reference sequence). Trimming stripped 1 base from V and 8 bases from J, with 11 bases between. The CDR3 is 13 amino acids. DNA of the CDR3: TGTGCCAGCAGCCAAGGAGGGAGGCTCGAAGCTTTCTTT. This codes for CASSQGGRLEAFF.

The chain carries TRBV3-1 (or the pseudogene TRBV3-2) and TRBJ1-2; weak D call: TRBD1 (5 bases). Germline V gene lookup returns CDR1 LGHDT and CDR2 YNNKEL (reference sequence). There are 15 residues in the CDR3. The V end lost 0 bases, the J end lost 4 bases, and 12 bases lay between the germline ends. CDR3 nucleotide sequence: TGTGCCAGCAGCCAAGAGTTCCAGGGAAGCTATGGCTACACCTTC. Translating gives CASSQEFQGSYGYTF.

V usage is TRBV6-5 and J usage is TRBJ1-1; a possible D gene is TRBD1 (5 bases). The germline gives CDR1 MNHEY, CDR2 SVGAGI. V was shortened by 0 bases and J by 4 bases, with 9 bases between the two germline ends. The CDR3 has 14 residues. This chain's CDR3 is CASSYSYQGTEAFF. The CDR3 DNA reads as TGTGCCAGCAGTTACTCTTACCAGGGCACTGAAGCTTTCTTT.

This rearrangement joins TRBV14 to TRBJ1-2; D is possibly TRBD1 (5 bases). V was pared by 0 bases and J by 8 bases, with 13 bases between. Germline V lookup: CDR1 SGHDN, CDR2 FVKESK. CDR3 length equals 14 residues. The CDR3 reads CASSQDYVRGGYTF. The CDR3 coding sequence is TGTGCCAGCAGCCAAGATTATGTTCGGGGGGGCTACACCTTC.

The genes are TRBV19 and TRBJ2-5; D perhaps matches TRBD2 (5 bases). The germline V gene encodes CDR1 LNHDA and CDR2 SQIVND (reference sequence). The CDR3 totals 13 residues. Trimming took off 5 bases at V and 5 bases at J, with 12 bases between the two ends. CDR3 nucleotides: TGTGCCAGTAGTCCTCGGGATATGGAGACCCAGTACTTC. It specifies CASSPRDMETQYF. The full variable domain, completed using reference TRBV19 and TRBJ2-5, is DGGITQSPKYLFRKEGQNVTLSCEQNLNHDAMYWYRQDPGQGLRLIYYSQIVNDFQKGDIAEGYSVSREKKESFPLTVTSAQKNPTAFYLCASSPRDMETQYFGPGTRLLVL.

This chain uses TRBV10-1 with TRBJ1-2, with TRBD1 matching 7 bases. The length of the CDR3 is 14 residues. V was clipped by 0 bases and J by 8 bases; unmatched bases: 6. Germline V gene sequence: CDR1 WNHNN, CDR2 SYGVQD (reference sequence). CDR3 region: CASSESTGTGGYTF. CDR3 sequence (DNA): TGCGCCAGCAGTGAGTCGACAGGGACTGGGGGCTACACCTTC.

This chain connects TRBV3-1 (or the pseudogene TRBV3-2) to TRBJ1-6; 7 nucleotides agree with TRBD1. V shed 1 base, J shed 7 bases, and the junction held 4 bases outside the gene matches. The CDR3 is 15 amino acids. The germline CDR1 and CDR2 sequences are LGHDT and YNNKEL (reference sequence). CDR3 DNA sequence: TGTGCCAGCAGCCAAGTTAAGACAGGGAATTCACCCCTCCACTTT. Amino acid sequence: CASSQVKTGNSPLHF.